The 19 T cell receptor beta chains below were found in one sample sequenced in a study of metastatic and nonmetastatic thyroid tumors. TCRdb re-called clones via MiXCR from the PCR reads. The sample holds about 22,000 clones, about 40% seen once. Until they underwent thyroid surgery, no patient had received any treatment. The sequenced sample was blood. The receptors come from a male donor with papillary thyroid cancer or a benign thyroid nodule (not recorded which). Some clones in this sample may be carry-over from other donors' samples.

The V and J genes are TRBV18 and TRBJ1-2; D ambiguous. CDR1 is KGHSH, CDR2 LQKENI, per germline. This CDR3 comprises 11 residues. Trimming shortened V by 4 bases and J by 7 bases, and 7 bases separated the two germline ends. Written as DNA, the CDR3 is TGTGCCAGCTCACAGGGCCCTGGCTACACCTTC. As protein: CASSQGPGYTF.

A few counts support this clone. Given the absence of the conserved phenylalanine or tryptophan at the CDR3 end, a read error is likely. The chain recombines TRBV12-3 or TRBV12-4 with TRBJ2-7; 8 nucleotides match TRBD1. The CDR3 extends over 15 amino acids. J was trimmed by 2 bases and V by 5 bases; bases with no gene match: 8. The CDR3: CASSNLGQATYEQYS. CDR3 DNA: TGTGCCAGCAGTAATCTGGGACAGGCCACCTACGAGCAGTACTCC.

The chain couples TRBV9 to TRBJ2-7, with a possible D match to TRBD1 (7 bases). This CDR3 is 15 amino acids long. Germline V lookup: CDR1 SGDLS, CDR2 YYNGEE. The V gene lost 3 bases and the J gene lost 4 bases, with 17 bases spanning the gap. The CDR3 sequence: CASSGNRQGGYEQYF. The CDR3 bases are TGTGCCAGCAGCGGAAACCGACAGGGAGGTTACGAGCAGTACTTC.

The rearrangement uses TRBV6-1 and TRBJ2-5; 10 nucleotides align to TRBD2. CDR1 and CDR2 (germline): MNHNS, SASEGT. The J segment lost 5 bases and the V segment lost 6 bases, leaving 6 bases of the junction unmatched. The CDR3 extends over 14 amino acids. The CDR3 coding sequence is TGTGCCAGCAGGAAAGCGGGAGGGGGTGAGACCCAGTACTTC. The encoded protein is CASRKAGGGETQYF.

This chain links TRBV6-1 with TRBJ1-2; D is possibly TRBD1 (6 bases). CDR1 is MNHNS, CDR2 SASEGT, per germline. V was trimmed by 7 bases and J by 5 bases, leaving 17 bases between them. This CDR3 spans 14 amino acids. The DNA for the CDR3 is TGTGCCAGCACCCGGACACAGGGTCTTTATGGCTACACCTTC. This codes for CASTRTQGLYGYTF.

V and J are TRBV10-3 and TRBJ1-1; TRBD1 agrees at 8 bases. The V segment lost 6 bases and the J segment 1 base; nucleotides outside the gene matches: 4. The CDR3 runs 14 residues. CDR1 ENHRY and CDR2 SYGVKD come from the germline V gene. CDR3 residues: CAISSGQGNTEAFF. Written as DNA, the CDR3 is TGTGCCATCAGCAGTGGACAGGGGAACACTGAAGCTTTCTTT.

V is TRBV10-3 and J is TRBJ2-7; D might be TRBD2 (6 bases). The CDR3 spans 13 residues. Trimming stripped 8 bases from V and 4 bases from J, with 15 bases between. CDR1 is ENHRY, CDR2 SYGVKD, per germline. CDR3 in amino acids: CAIGTEPQYEQYF. Written as DNA, the CDR3 is TGTGCCATCGGGACTGAGCCACAGTACGAGCAGTACTTC.

This clone was counted between two and nine times. The chain has TRBV6-1 and TRBJ1-1; D gene ambiguous. CDR3 length: 17 residues. Germline values: CDR1 MNHNS, CDR2 SASEGT. V lost 8 bases and J lost 2, with 24 bases in between. CDR3 sequence reads: CASHFNSLTAPNTEAFF. In DNA form, the CDR3 reads TGTGCCAGCCATTTTAACAGTTTGACGGCACCTAACACTGAAGCTTTCTTT.

This clone has at least ten counts. This chain connects TRBV6-5 to TRBJ2-3, with D hard to call. V dropped 1 base and J dropped 0 bases, with 11 bases sitting between them. CDR3 length: 16 amino acids. From germline, CDR1 is MNHEY and CDR2 SVGAGI. The CDR3 is CASSYLADTSTDTQYF. The CDR3 DNA follows: TGTGCCAGCAGTTACTTAGCAGACACTAGCACAGATACGCAGTATTTT.

This clone was picked up many times. One base away lies a much larger clone, so this may be a sequencing read error. The sample holds other DNA sequences that translate to the same CDR3. The CDR3 nucleotides read TGCAGTGCTAGAGATGTCCGGACGAGCGGGATCACCTCTGGGGCCAACGTCCTGACTTTC. This encodes CSARDVRTSGITSGANVLTF. This chain joins TRBV20-1 and TRBJ2-6; 7 bases match TRBD2. Looked up from germline, CDR1 is DFQATT and CDR2 is SNEGSKA (reference sequence). This CDR3 spans 20 amino acids. The V segment lost 0 bases and the J segment 0 bases; nucleotides outside the gene matches: 14.

To note about this clone: The CDR3 does not close with the conserved phenylalanine or tryptophan, likely indicating a read error. The gene calls are TRBV11-2 and TRBJ1-2; D is unclear. The CDR3 loop spans 11 amino acids. Germline CDR1 SGHAT, CDR2 FQNNGV. With 8 bases removed from V and 5 bases from J, the gap between germline ends came to 9 bases. CDR3 sequence: CASSPAYGYTS. DNA of the CDR3: TGTGCCAGCTCCCCAGCTTATGGCTACACCTCC.

This clone is labeled as medium-sized. The chain is built from TRBV11-3 and TRBJ1-2; 9 nucleotides agree with TRBD1. The CDR3 has 17 amino acids. CDR1 SGHNT and CDR2 YENEEA come from the germline V gene. V was clipped by 1 base and J by 5 bases; unmatched bases: 11. CDR3: CASSLGGGRTGEYGYTF. As DNA, the CDR3 is TGTGCCAGCAGCTTAGGAGGTGGACGGACAGGGGAATATGGCTACACCTTC.

The genes are TRBV13 and TRBJ2-1; D is unresolved. The CDR3 is 13 residues long. Between the trimmed V and J ends, which lost 5 bases and 7 bases, there was a span of 12 bases. CDR1 PRHDT and CDR2 FYEKMQ come from the germline V gene (reference sequence). The CDR3 sequence is CASSRKSMNEQFF. The CDR3 bases are TGTGCCAGCAGCCGCAAATCTATGAATGAGCAGTTCTTC.

This clone counts as medium-sized. The rearrangement joins TRBV20-1 to TRBJ2-1; the D call may be TRBD1 or TRBD2 (5 bases each). This CDR3 is built from 12 residues. Germline CDR1 and CDR2: DFQATT and SNEGSKA (reference sequence). The V end was cut by 7 bases, the J end by 3 bases, with 10 bases between. The CDR3 DNA reads TGCAGTGGGAGGACAAACTACAATGAGCAGTTCTTC. Amino acids: CSGRTNYNEQFF.

CDR3 sequence (DNA): TGTGCCAGCAGGCTAGGGGACGAGCAGTACTTC. Amino acids: CASRLGDEQYF. J is TRBJ2-7 and V is TRBV11-2, with D perhaps matching TRBD1 (5 bases). Looked up from germline, CDR1 is SGHAT and CDR2 is FQNNGV. This CDR3 is built from 11 residues. V lost 6 bases, J lost 5 bases, and 8 bases lay in between.

By frequency in the sample, this clone is medium-sized. The chain recombines TRBV15 with TRBJ1-2; maybe TRBD1 (5 bases). V was shortened by 0 bases and J by 5 bases, with 19 bases between the two germline ends. Germline CDR1 LNHNV, CDR2 YYDKDF (reference sequence). CDR3 size: 17 residues. The chain's CDR3 is CATSRDRGKLGAYGYTF. The CDR3 coding sequence is TGTGCCACCAGCAGAGATCGTGGGAAATTAGGGGCGTATGGCTACACCTTC.

This chain connects TRBV30 to TRBJ2-7; perhaps TRBD1 as D (6 bases). Germline CDR1 GTSNPN, CDR2 SVGIG (reference sequence). This CDR3 is built from 15 residues. With 0 bases removed from V and 4 bases from J, the gap between germline ends came to 16 bases. CDR3 in DNA: TGTGCCTGGAGTGTACAGGGAACAGGGTCTTACGAGCAGTACTTC. Protein sequence: CAWSVQGTGSYEQYF.

V gene TRBV6-2 or TRBV6-3 combines with J gene TRBJ1-3; 8 positions match TRBD1. Trimming took 0 bases from V and 1 from J; bases not matched to a gene: 5. CDR3 length: 17 residues. The V gene's germline CDR1 is MNHEY and CDR2 SVGEGT. The CDR3 DNA is TGTGCCAGCAGTTACTCGAACAGGGGGAAATCTGGAAACACCATATATTTT. This gives the protein CASSYSNRGKSGNTIYF.

This clone has at least ten counts. The V call is TRBV20-1, the J call TRBJ2-3, with a weak D call TRBD2 (5 bases). This CDR3 contains 16 residues. The V end lost 0 bases, the J end lost 3 bases, and 16 bases lay between the germline ends. In germline, CDR1 is DFQATT, CDR2 SNEGSKA (reference sequence). CDR3 amino acids: CSARDRERLGTDTQYF. CDR3 DNA: TGCAGTGCTAGAGATCGTGAGCGGTTGGGGACAGATACGCAGTATTTT.